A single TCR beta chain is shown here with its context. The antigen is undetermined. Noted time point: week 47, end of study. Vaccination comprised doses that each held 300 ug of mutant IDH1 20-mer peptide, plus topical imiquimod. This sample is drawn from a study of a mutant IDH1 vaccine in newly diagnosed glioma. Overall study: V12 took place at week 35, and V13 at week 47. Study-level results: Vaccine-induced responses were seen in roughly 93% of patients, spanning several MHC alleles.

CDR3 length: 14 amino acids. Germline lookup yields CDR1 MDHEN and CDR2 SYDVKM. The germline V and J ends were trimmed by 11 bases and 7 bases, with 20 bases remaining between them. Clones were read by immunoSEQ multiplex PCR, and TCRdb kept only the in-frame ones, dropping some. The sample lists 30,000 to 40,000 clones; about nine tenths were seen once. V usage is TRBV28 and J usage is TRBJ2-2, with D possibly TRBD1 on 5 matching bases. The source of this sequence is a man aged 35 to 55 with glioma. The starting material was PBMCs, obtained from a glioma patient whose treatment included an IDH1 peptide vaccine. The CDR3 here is CACLDVGQIGELFF. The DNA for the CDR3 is TGTGCCTGCCTCGACGTGGGGCAAATCGGGGAGCTGTTTTTT. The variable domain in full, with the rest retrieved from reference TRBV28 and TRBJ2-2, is DVKVTQSSRYLVKRTGEKVFLECVQDMDHENMFWYRQDPGLGLRLIYFSYDVKMKEKGDIPEGYSVSREKKERFSLILESASTNQTSMYLCACLDVGQIGELFFGEGSRLTVL.